The rows below give T cell receptor beta chains drawn from one sample of a study of T cell repertoires in cytomegalovirus infection. In TCRdb, the reads were re-called with MiXCR into one record per CDR3 protein. The sample has some 150,000 distinct CDR3 sequences; about 6% are singletons. The specimen was PBMCs. The source is a human donor in good health (CMV status not recorded). Some clones in this sample may be carry-over from other donors' samples. Both conserved end residues are part of each CDR3. A D gene is named only where the DNA matches it firmly. Clone size is stated in some rows and not others, as once, few, many or a class when expanded.

>TRBJ1-5|NA|NA|TRBV12-3/TRBV12-4
TGTGCCAGCAGTTTATGGGGGCACGGCAATCAGCCCCAGCATTTT
CASSLWGHGNQPQHF
>TRBJ2-3|TRBD1|NA|TRBV10-3
TGTGCCACCCTAACAGGGGACACAGATACGCAGTATTTT
CATLTGDTDTQYF
>TRBJ2-3|NA|many|TRBV7-2
TGTGCCAGCAGTCAGGGCACAGATACGCAGTATTTT
CASSQGTDTQYF
>TRBJ1-1|NA|NA|TRBV12-3/TRBV12-4
TGTGCCAGCAGTTTAAAGTCGGGTGCTTTCTTT
CASSLKSGAFF
>TRBJ2-2|NA|many|TRBV7-2
TGTGCCAGCAGATTCCGGGACATGTGGGCCGGGGAGCTGTTTTTT
CASRFRDMWAGELFF
>TRBJ2-5|TRBD2|few|TRBV5-1
TGCGCCAGCAGCCCCGGCCGCCGACTAGCGGGGCGTCCTATGGAGACCCAGTACTTC
CASSPGRRLAGRPMETQYF
>TRBJ2-7|NA|many|TRBV7-2
TGTGCCAGCAGCGGGGGGATGGGTTCCTACGAGCAGTACTTC
CASSGGMGSYEQYF
>TRBJ2-7|NA|NA|TRBV18
TGTGCCAGCTCACCCTTGGGCCCCCTCGACGAGCAGTACTTC
CASSPLGPLDEQYF
>TRBJ2-3|NA|many|TRBV15
TGTGCCACCAGCGGGGAAGATACGCAGTATTTT
CATSGEDTQYF
>TRBJ1-5|TRBD1|NA|TRBV20-1
TGCAGTGCTAGAGATAGGGGACAGGGTAATCAGCCCCAGCATTTT
CSARDRGQGNQPQHF
>TRBJ1-5|NA|many|TRBV3-1
TGTGCCAGCAGCCAAGGCGGGCAGGTCGGCAATCAGCCCCAGCATTTT
CASSQGGQVGNQPQHF
>TRBJ1-1|NA|many|TRBV7-8
TGTGCCAGCAGCCGGGTTATGAGTGCTGAAGCTTTCTTT
CASSRVMSAEAFF
>TRBJ2-2|NA|few|TRBV5-1
TGCGCCAGCAGCCCTCGGACAGACACCGGGGAGCTGTTTTTT
CASSPRTDTGELFF
>TRBJ2-4|NA|many|TRBV24-1
TGTGCCACCAGTGACCCCTCGGGCGGACAGAAAAACATTCAGTACTTC
CATSDPSGGQKNIQYF
>TRBJ2-1|NA|NA|TRBV7-3
TGTGCCAGCAGCCCTTCGGGACTCCCGAACAATGAGCAGTTCTTC
CASSPSGLPNNEQFF
>TRBJ2-3|NA|few|TRBV5-4
TGTGCCAGCAGCTTGGCTGAGACGGTGCCGAGAGATACGCAGTATTTT
CASSLAETVPRDTQYF
>TRBJ1-4|NA|few|TRBV7-2
TGTGCCAGCAGCTTAGGGGACGGATCTAATGAAAAACTGTTTTTT
CASSLGDGSNEKLFF
>TRBJ1-5|TRBD1|medium-sized|TRBV7-8
TGTGCCAGCAGCTTAGAGGCCCGGACAGGGGGCCTTTTCCCCTATCATAGCAATCAGCCCCAGCATTTT
CASSLEARTGGLFPYHSNQPQHF
>TRBJ2-5|TRBD2|few|TRBV20-1
TGCAGTGCTACCCGTAGCGGGGGATCACAAGAGACCCAGTACTTC
CSATRSGGSQETQYF
>TRBJ2-3|TRBD2|many|TRBV7-2
TGTGCCAGCAGCCCACTAGCGGGGGGAGGCACAGATACGCAGTATTTT
CASSPLAGGGTDTQYF
>TRBJ2-1|NA|few|TRBV7-7
TGTGCCAGCAGCCCTCGGACGGGTAACTACAATGAGCAGTTCTTC
CASSPRTGNYNEQFF
>TRBJ1-5|NA|NA|TRBV7-2
TGTGCCAGCAGCTTAGCGCTGGTGTATCAGCCCCAGCATTTT
CASSLALVYQPQHF
>TRBJ2-7|NA|many|TRBV28
TGTGCCAGCAGTTTAATGTTGGGAGCATCAAACTACGAGCAGTACTTC
CASSLMLGASNYEQYF
>TRBJ1-1|TRBD1|many|TRBV7-2
TGTGCCAGCAGCTCAGACAGGGTCCGGGCTTTCTTT
CASSSDRVRAFF
>TRBJ2-2|NA|few|TRBV11-2
TGTGCCAGCAGCTTAAGTAGTCCAGGGATGACCGGGGAGCTGTTTTTT
CASSLSSPGMTGELFF
>TRBJ2-3|NA|many|TRBV6-1
TGTGCCAGCAGCTACGGGTCCCAAATGGGCACAGATACGCAGTATTTT
CASSYGSQMGTDTQYF
>TRBJ1-5|NA|NA|TRBV7-2
TGTGCCAGCAGCATAGACAGCCAGCTGAGGAATCAGCCCCAGCATTTT
CASSIDSQLRNQPQHF
>TRBJ2-3|TRBD2|NA|TRBV10-3
TGTGCCATCAGCCGGTATTTGGAAGCGGGGGCGGCGCACACGCAGTATTTT
CAISRYLEAGAAHTQYF